This T cell receptor (beta chain) was recovered during a study of response to subunit inactivated influenza vaccine. The CDR3 has 18 amino acids. Germline V gene sequence: CDR1 DFQATT, CDR2 SNEGSKA (reference sequence). About this clonotype: What it binds is unknown. The junction departs from germline at one end; a sequencing error may be responsible.

Study-level results: With each seasonal influenza vaccination, the authors suggested, few new T cells are recruited.

TCRdb itself ran the RT-PCR reads through MiXCR, one entry per CDR3 protein. The data contain roughly 500,000 distinct CDR3 sequences, more than 15% of them singletons. J is TRBJ1-3 and V is TRBV20-1; D possibly corresponds to TRBD1 (6 bases). This TCR derives from a man aged 50-75 years who received an inactivated influenza vaccine. The specimen was CD4+ T cells sorted from PBMCs, collected less than 30 months after vaccination. CDR3 sequence: CSGRDRGWTADSGNTIYF. In DNA form, the CDR3 reads TGCAGTGGTAGAGATCGAGGTTGGACAGCTGACTCTGGAAACACCATATATTTT.